This T cell receptor beta chain was captured by sequencing in a study of cytomegalovirus exposure and HLA in healthy donors. Findings and caveats of the study: The TCR clusters that emerged in the first cohort tended, a later analysis found, to co-occur in the 110 or so validation repertoires.

Clones were sequenced by immunoSEQ multiplex PCR, and TCRdb holds only the in-frame ones, with some missing. This sample has about 150,000 clones, with around 90% found just once. Details on this clone: What it binds is unknown.

V gave up 7 bases and J gave up 4 bases, with 15 bases separating them. The CDR3 length is 14 residues. Germline V gene sequence: CDR1 SGHDT, CDR2 YYEEEE. The chain is built from TRBV5-6 and TRBJ1-3, with TRBD1 as a possible D gene (5 bases). Sequencing was performed on PBMCs. The TCR originated in a woman younger than 45 in good health and CMV-seropositive. DNA of the CDR3: TGTGCCAGCTTCGGGACTGGGGGAGGAAACACCATATATTTT. This translates into CASFGTGGGNTIYF.